One sample yielded the 4 T cell receptor beta chains listed below, sequenced in a study of T cell responses to AZD1222 COVID-19 vaccine (dated by TCRdb to the early 2020s). The time point label of this sample denotes: baseline before first vaccination. Library preparation was by the immunoSEQ multiplex PCR assay. TCRdb stores this immuneACCESS table with in-frame sequences only. Part of the clones is absent; in the studies checked, under half of the shortfall reflects unresolved V genes, and no reason is known for the rest. The sample records approximately 180,000 clones, about nine tenths of which are singletons. The ten most abundant clones make up under 7.5% of the sample. The specimen comprised peripheral blood, sampled on day 0 of AZD1222 vaccination. These receptors were collected from an adult in good health.

This clone has only one observation. The chain employs TRBV6-6 and TRBJ1-1; perhaps TRBD1 as D (5 bases). Germline V gives CDR1 MNHNY, CDR2 SVGAGI (reference sequence). The V end was cut by 6 bases, the J end by 7 bases, with 15 bases between. The CDR3 is 13 amino acids. The CDR3 DNA sequence: TGTGCCAGCAGCCCAGTCAGGGAGAATGAAGCTTTCTTT. As protein: CASSPVRENEAFF.

The CDR3 DNA follows: TGTGCCAGCAGTTCCCGCCCGGGGAGGGAAGCTTTCTTT. This codes for CASSSRPGREAFF. The chain combines TRBV28 with TRBJ1-1; D is uncertain. Germline CDR1 and CDR2: MDHEN and SYDVKM. The CDR3 length is 13 residues. Trimming took off 4 bases at V and 8 bases at J, with 14 bases between the two ends.

To note about this clone: The sample holds other DNA sequences that translate to the same CDR3. CDR3 residues: CASSAQGNTEAFF. The CDR3 DNA reads as TGTGCCAGCAGCGCTCAGGGGAACACTGAAGCTTTCTTT. V usage is TRBV9 and J usage is TRBJ1-1; tentative D call: TRBD1 (5 bases). This CDR3 spans 13 amino acids. CDR1 SGDLS and CDR2 YYNGEE come from the germline V gene. Trimming removed 3 bases from V and 1 base from J, with 7 bases in between.

The chain employs TRBV28 and TRBJ1-2; D unclear. CDR3 length: 13 amino acids. CDR1 and CDR2 from the germline V gene are MDHEN and SYDVKM. The ends were cut back, 3 bases at V and 6 bases at J, with 11 bases in the middle. CDR3 region: CASSLLVEDGYTF. The CDR3 coding sequence is TGTGCCAGCAGTTTGTTGGTGGAGGATGGCTACACCTTC.